Listed below are T cell receptor beta chains from one sample, sequenced in a study of cytomegalovirus exposure and HLA in healthy donors. TCRdb keeps only in-frame clones here, not all; method: immunoSEQ multiplex PCR. This table has 150,000 or so clones, more than 75% appearing once. The sequenced sample consisted of PBMCs. The receptors stem from a woman between 35 and 50 years old in good health and CMV-seronegative. CDR3s include the opening cysteine and the closing phenylalanine or tryptophan. The order of the fields is V gene, CDR3 length, J gene, CDR3 protein.

TRBV5-4	15	TRBJ1-3	CASSLEQGNGNTIYF
TRBV5-6	12	-	CASSSFSYEQYF
TRBV27	18	TRBJ2-1	CASSLSWGASPYYNEQFF
TRBV15	16	TRBJ2-5	CATSTPHMGSGETQYF
TRBV7-6	13	TRBJ2-7	CASSSKTGAEQYF
TRBV2	15	TRBJ1-1	CASSKRGVLYTEAFF
TRBV28	15	TRBJ1-2	CASSFLSRTDHGYTF
TRBV6-1	14	TRBJ2-3	CACCRDSSTDTQYF
TRBV7-7	14	TRBJ2-5	CASSPLGGQETQYF
TRBV7-8	14	TRBJ2-1	CASGGYSALGEQFF